Listed below are T cell receptor beta chains from one sample, sequenced in a study of beta chain features in type 1 diabetes. TCRdb's table, derived via immunoSEQ multiplex PCR, lists solely in-frame clones and lacks some. Of some 160,000 clones listed, approximately 9.9% were seen once; the top ten hold approximately 2.3%. Material: central memory CD4+ T cells from blood. These receptors were collected from a woman between 18 and 29 years old in good health. The CDR3 runs from the conserved cysteine through the conserved F or W. D genes are given only for firm matches. The size of a clone is reported for some rows only, either as once, few or many, or as a class for expanded clones.

J gene | D gene | clone size | V gene | CDR3 DNA | CDR3 protein
TRBJ1-1 | . | few | TRBV29-1 | TGCAGCGTTGTAGGGGTTAAAGCTTTCTTT | CSVVGVKAFF
TRBJ1-5 | . | . | TRBV19 | TGTGCCAGTAGTGTCGACAGGTTTCTCAATCAGCCCCAGCATTTT | CASSVDRFLNQPQHF
TRBJ1-5 | TRBD1 | . | TRBV6-6 | TGTGCCAGCAGTTACCCCCAGGGACAGGGGGATCAGCCCCAGCATTTT | CASSYPQGQGDQPQHF
TRBJ2-3 | . | few | TRBV7-9 | TGTGCCAGCAGCTTCACGTCAGGGGCGGGCACAGATACGCAGTATTTT | CASSFTSGAGTDTQYF
TRBJ2-1 | . | . | TRBV5-1 | TGCGCCAGCAGCTTGGAAGGGGGTAGCGACAATGAGCAGTTCTTC | CASSLEGGSDNEQFF
TRBJ2-7 | . | few | TRBV5-1 | TGCGCCAGCAGCTTGGCTTGGAGCTCCTACGAGCAGTACTTC | CASSLAWSSYEQYF
TRBJ1-2 | . | few | TRBV2 | TGTGCCAGCAGTTCAGACGGGAACTATGGCTACACCTTC | CASSSDGNYGYTF
TRBJ2-7 | . | few | TRBV28 | TGTGCCAGCAGTCGGCAGGGGTACGAGCAGTACTTC | CASSRQGYEQYF
TRBJ2-6 | TRBD1 | few | TRBV7-9 | TGTGCCAGCAGCCAGGGGGCTGGGGCCAACGTCCTGACTTTC | CASSQGAGANVLTF
TRBJ1-1 | . | . | TRBV5-4 | TGTGCCAGCAGCTCGGGAAGAAACACTGAAGCTTTCTTT | CASSSGRNTEAFF
TRBJ2-5 | TRBD2 | few | TRBV7-9 | TGTGCCAGCAGCTCGGGACTAGCGGGAGCAGAGACCCAGTACTTC | CASSSGLAGAETQYF
TRBJ2-5 | TRBD2 | few | TRBV18 | TGTGCCAGCTCCCCAGGAACGGGAGGGTCCCAGTACTTC | CASSPGTGGSQYF
TRBJ1-2 | TRBD1 | . | TRBV6-7 | TGTGCCAGCAGGGACAGGTCGGATGGCTACACCTTC | CASRDRSDGYTF
TRBJ2-1 | TRBD2 | . | TRBV29-1 | TGCAGCGTGGGATTAGGACTAGCGGGCTCCTACAATGAGCAGTTCTTC | CSVGLGLAGSYNEQFF
TRBJ2-1 | . | . | TRBV11-3 | TGTGCCAGCAGCCGTAGTAACAATGAGCAGTTCTTC | CASSRSNNEQFF
TRBJ2-7 | . | few | TRBV23-1 | TGCGCCAGCTCAACCTACGAGCAGTACTTC | CASSTYEQYF
TRBJ2-1 | TRBD2 | . | TRBV27 | TGTGCCAGCAGTTTAGATAGCGGGGGGTCCTCCTACAATGAGCAGTTCTTC | CASSLDSGGSSYNEQFF
TRBJ2-1 | . | few | TRBV6-6 | TGTGCCAGCAGTGTAGGACAGATCGAAAAGGAGCAGTTCTTC | CASSVGQIEKEQFF
TRBJ2-2 | . | few | TRBV10-3 | TGTGCCATCAGCCAGGGGGGAACCGGGGAGCTGTTTTTT | CAISQGGTGELFF
TRBJ1-1 | . | . | TRBV9 | TGTGCCAGCAGCATCGTCGACACCCTCACTGAAGCTTTCTTT | CASSIVDTLTEAFF
TRBJ1-1 | . | few | TRBV30 | TGTGCCTGGAGCTCCGCCGGGGGGCGGACTGAAGCTTTCTTT | CAWSSAGGRTEAFF
TRBJ2-4 | TRBD2 | few | TRBV25-1 | TGTGCCAGCAGTGACTCCCGGACTAGCGTGAACATTCAGTACTTC | CASSDSRTSVNIQYF
TRBJ2-7 | . | few | TRBV29-1 | TGCAGCGTTGGGACCGGGGTCTTATACGAGCAGTACTTC | CSVGTGVLYEQYF
TRBJ2-7 | . | few | TRBV25-1 | TGTGCCAGCAGCCCGGGACACAACACACGCAACGAGCAGTACTTC | CASSPGHNTRNEQYF
TRBJ2-2 | TRBD1 | few | TRBV19 | TGTGCCAGTACTCGGACAGGGGGGAACACCGGGGAGCTGTTTTTT | CASTRTGGNTGELFF
TRBJ1-2 | TRBD1 | few | TRBV10-3 | TGTGCCATTGGACAGGGCTATGGCTACACCTTC | CAIGQGYGYTF
TRBJ2-7 | . | . | TRBV27 | TGTGCCAGCAGAACAACAGGGAGCTCCTACGAGCAGTACTTC | CASRTTGSSYEQYF
TRBJ2-3 | TRBD1 | . | TRBV5-1 | TGCGCCAGCAGCTTACAGGGGATCGGCACAGATACGCAGTATTTT | CASSLQGIGTDTQYF
TRBJ1-3 | . | . | TRBV7-2 | TGTGCCAGCAGCTTAGAGGGGGGGCAGTCGGGAAACACCATATATTTT | CASSLEGGQSGNTIYF
TRBJ1-4 | . | . | TRBV19 | TGTGCCAGTAGTATTGGGGGCAGCAGCCGAGAAAAACTGTTTTTT | CASSIGGSSREKLFF
TRBJ2-7 | . | . | TRBV4-3 | TGCGCCAGCAGTTATAGCCCTTACTACGAGCAGTACTTC | CASSYSPYYEQYF
TRBJ1-1 | . | . | TRBV5-4 | TGTGCCAGCAGCCCCAGGGAGGTCTCCGCAAACACTGAAGCTTTCTTT | CASSPREVSANTEAFF
TRBJ2-5 | . | . | TRBV30 | TGTGCCTGGAGTGGGGGGCTCCAAGAGACCCAGTACTTC | CAWSGGLQETQYF
TRBJ2-7 | . | . | TRBV25-1 | TGTGCCAGCAGTGTCGCAGGGGCCCAGTACGAGCAGTACTTC | CASSVAGAQYEQYF
TRBJ1-5 | . | few | TRBV19 | TGTGCCAGTAACAACGGGGACAAGGTTCAGCCCCAGCATTTT | CASNNGDKVQPQHF
TRBJ1-2 | . | many | TRBV21-1 | TGTGCCAGCAGCAAAGGGGCGACAGGGGGCCCTAACTATGGCTACACCTTC | CASSKGATGGPNYGYTF
TRBJ1-6 | TRBD1 | . | TRBV7-9 | TGTGCCAGCAGCCCGGGACAGCTAAATTCACCCCTCCACTTT | CASSPGQLNSPLHF
TRBJ2-5 | TRBD2 | . | TRBV6-1 | TGTGCCAGCAGTGAAGCCGGGACTAAAGAGACCCAGTACTTC | CASSEAGTKETQYF
TRBJ1-1 | . | few | TRBV25-1 | TGTGCCAGCAGTACGGGACTCAACACTGAAGCTTTCTTT | CASSTGLNTEAFF
TRBJ1-4 | . | few | TRBV19 | TGTGCCAGTAGTATCTTGAGGAATACTAATGAAAAACTGTTTTTT | CASSILRNTNEKLFF
TRBJ1-3 | . | . | TRBV6-5 | TGTGCCAGCAGTTTCGGACTTGGAAACACCATATATTTT | CASSFGLGNTIYF
TRBJ1-1 | TRBD1 | few | TRBV27 | TGTGCCAGCAGGTTGATCAGGGGGAGCACTGAAGCTTTCTTT | CASRLIRGSTEAFF
TRBJ2-7 | . | few | TRBV2 | TGTGCCAGCAGTGGAAAGCGACCGCCCGTCGAGCACTTC | CASSGKRPPVEHF
TRBJ1-2 | . | few | TRBV11-2 | TGTGCCAGCAGCTTACAGGGTTTTTATTCCTATGGCTACACCTTC | CASSLQGFYSYGYTF